These 8 T cell receptor beta chains originate from one sample sequenced in a study of shared clonotypes between healthy human individuals. Repertoires were generated with immunoSEQ multiplex PCR, while TCRdb's copy carries only in-frame clones and drops some. In the table there are over a million clones, roughly 70% of which are singletons. The material sequenced was memory CD4+ T cells sorted from blood. Subset of the sample: CD45RA-negative fraction. The origin of the receptors is a man in his late teens or twenties in good health.

Points on this clone: Other DNA sequences in this specimen translate into the identical CDR3. V usage is TRBV6-5 and J usage is TRBJ2-7; possible D gene TRBD1, 6 bases. CDR1 is MNHEY, CDR2 SVGAGI, per germline. Trimming took 0 bases from V and 4 from J, leaving 7 bases between them. This CDR3 region has 13 residues. Here the CDR3 reads CASSYSDSYEQYF. The CDR3 nucleotides are TGTGCCAGCAGTTACTCGGACAGTTACGAGCAGTACTTC.

The chain combines TRBV7-2 with TRBJ2-7; unclear D gene. Deletions cut 0 bases from V and 4 bases from J, with 13 bases between. This CDR3 contains 15 residues. Germline values: CDR1 SGHTA, CDR2 FQGNSA. This CDR3 reads CASSLAPSPVYEQYF. The CDR3 region has the DNA TGTGCCAGCAGCTTAGCCCCTAGTCCAGTTTACGAGCAGTACTTC.

CDR3 loop: CASSIRSKSSSGPDSNQPQHF. For the CDR3, the DNA is TGTGCCAGTAGTATACGTTCAAAGAGCAGTTCGGGCCCGGATAGCAATCAGCCCCAGCATTTT. V is TRBV19 and J is TRBJ1-5; D gene ambiguous. CDR1 and CDR2 (germline): LNHDA, SQIVND (reference sequence). Trimming left V 2 bases short and J 0 bases short, with 26 bases between. The CDR3 contains 21 residues.

The V and J genes are TRBV5-3 and TRBJ2-5, with TRBD1 as a possible D gene (5 bases). TRBV5-3 is reported as an ORF; its role is uncertain. The CDR3 runs 14 residues. Trimming stripped 5 bases from V and 2 bases from J, with 13 bases between. DNA for the CDR3: TGTGCCAGAAGACCGAACAGGAAGCAAGAGACCCAGTACTTC. Protein product: CARRPNRKQETQYF.

This clone showed up just once. The chain combines TRBV19 with TRBJ2-7; perhaps TRBD1 as D (6 bases). The germline V gene encodes CDR1 LNHDA and CDR2 SQIVND (reference sequence). CDR3 length: 12 residues. Trimming left V 7 bases short and J 2 bases short, with 9 bases between. CDR3 DNA sequence: TGTGCCAGTAAGGGGGTGACCTACGAGCAGTACTTC. This codes for CASKGVTYEQYF.

This chain links TRBV15 with TRBJ2-1, with a weak D call TRBD2 (6 bases). The CDR3 extends over 14 amino acids. Trimming cost V 6 bases and J 3 bases, with 12 bases left between them. Germline V gives CDR1 LNHNV, CDR2 YYDKDF (reference sequence). CDR3 sequence: CATSTGGLYNEQFF. CDR3 sequence (DNA): TGTGCCACCAGTACCGGGGGACTCTACAATGAGCAGTTCTTC.

The count of this clone is one. The CDR3 sequence is CASSPTGGANEQFF. The CDR3 DNA follows: TGTGCCAGCAGTCCTACAGGGGGGGCCAATGAGCAGTTCTTC. This sequence joins TRBV11-2 and TRBJ2-1, with D possibly TRBD1 on 8 matching bases. The germline V gene encodes CDR1 SGHAT and CDR2 FQNNGV. The CDR3 consists of 14 residues. V gave up 6 bases and J gave up 6 bases, with 15 bases separating them.

This chain's CDR3 is CASSSVGYSYEQYF. As DNA, the CDR3 is TGTGCCAGCAGTTCGGTCGGGTACTCCTACGAGCAGTACTTC. The gene calls are TRBV28 and TRBJ2-7; no clear D gene. Germline-derived CDR1 and CDR2 are MDHEN and SYDVKM. Trimming took 4 bases from V and 0 from J, leaving 10 bases between them. The CDR3 spans 14 residues.